The present entry profiles one T cell receptor beta chain with its context. Its target is not known. Libraries were prepared by immunoSEQ multiplex PCR; TCRdb keeps only in-frame clonotypes and omits some of them. There are roughly 75,000 clones in the sample; 94% occur only once, and 2.5% to 3.5% lies in the top ten. These data belong to a study of cytomegalovirus exposure and HLA in healthy donors. Study-level results: Three chains tied to CMV proved CMV antigen-specific in vitro. The study designated about 180 TCR beta chains cytomegalovirus-associated. Rare TCR sequences predominated, though certain public TCRs were found in many donors. TCR clusters originating in the first cohort tended to co-occur in the 120 validation repertoires, according to a later analysis.

In germline, CDR1 is MNHEY, CDR2 SMNVEV (reference sequence). The V gene end was trimmed by 6 bases and the J gene end by 5 bases; junction bases not matched to a gene: 8. The CDR3 covers 16 residues. Sequencing used PBMCs. This chain links TRBV27 with TRBJ2-1; TRBD2 matches 12 bases. The origin of this receptor is a woman under 30 in good health and CMV-seropositive. CDR3 DNA: TGTGCCAGCAGCCCGGGGACTAGCGGGTCGGACAATGAGCAGTTCTTC. Protein product: CASSPGTSGSDNEQFF.